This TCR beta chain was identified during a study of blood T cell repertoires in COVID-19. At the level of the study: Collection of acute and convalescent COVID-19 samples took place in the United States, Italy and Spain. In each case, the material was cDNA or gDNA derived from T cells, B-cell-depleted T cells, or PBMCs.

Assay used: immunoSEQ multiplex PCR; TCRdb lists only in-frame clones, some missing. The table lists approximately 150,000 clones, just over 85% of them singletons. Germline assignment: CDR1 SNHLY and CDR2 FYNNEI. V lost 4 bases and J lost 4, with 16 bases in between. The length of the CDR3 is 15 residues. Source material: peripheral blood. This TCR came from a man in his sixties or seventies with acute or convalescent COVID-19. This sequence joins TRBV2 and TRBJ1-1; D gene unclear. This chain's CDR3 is CASSGPGWEGTEAFF. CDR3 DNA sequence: TGTGCCAGCAGTGGGCCAGGTTGGGAGGGCACTGAAGCTTTCTTT.